The 9 T cell receptor beta chains listed next were all sequenced from one sample in a study of cytomegalovirus exposure and HLA in healthy donors. Clones were sequenced by immunoSEQ multiplex PCR, and TCRdb holds only the in-frame ones, with some missing. Of around 250,000 clones in the sample, 90% were seen once. The sequenced sample was PBMCs. These receptors all stem from a woman under 30 in good health and CMV-seronegative.

The V and J genes are TRBV2 and TRBJ1-6, with D unresolved. V lost 7 bases, J lost 14 bases, and 15 bases lay in between. Germline lookup yields CDR1 SNHLY and CDR2 FYNNEI. The CDR3 contains 12 residues. The CDR3 reads CASTRNTLALHF. The CDR3 bases are TGTGCCAGCACGAGAAATACGCTGGCCCTCCACTTT.

The chain joins TRBV6-5 to TRBJ1-2; D may be TRBD1 (6 bases). Germline V CDR1 and CDR2: MNHEY, SVGAGI. The CDR3 is 15 amino acids. The germline V and J ends were trimmed by 7 bases and 3 bases, with 18 bases remaining between them. CDR3 nucleotides: TGTGCCAGCACCTCATACAGGGTAGGGGACTATGGCTACACCTTC. Translation: CASTSYRVGDYGYTF.

The chain recombines TRBV2 with TRBJ2-3; 10 bases are shared with TRBD2. Germline CDR1 and CDR2: SNHLY and FYNNEI. The CDR3 is 16 amino acids. With 7 bases clipped from V and 1 base from J, the junction kept 8 bases outside the gene matches. CDR3 sequence (DNA): TGTGCCAGCATTAGGATAGGACTAGCGGGCACAGATACGCAGTATTTT. It codes for CASIRIGLAGTDTQYF.

The chain recombines TRBV5-1 with TRBJ2-5; 7 bases are a match to TRBD1. Unmatched junction bases numbered 8, after V lost 5 bases and J lost 4 bases. The CDR3 runs 14 residues. Germline loops: CDR1 SGHRS, CDR2 YFSETQ. Here the CDR3 DNA reads TGCGCCAGCAGACGCCAGCAGGGGGTAGAGACCCAGTACTTC. It encodes CASRRQQGVETQYF.

This clone was seen once. The limits of the CDR3 on the DNA are not certain, so only TCRdb's listed CDR3 is given. This chain links TRBV2 with TRBJ2-3; TRBD2, the D gene given by the table, was not confirmed from the DNA. Inclusive of both ends, the CDR3 amounts to 16 amino acids. Looked up from germline, CDR1 is SNHLY and CDR2 is FYNNEI. Here the CDR3 reads CASSTSNSEYTDTQYF.

The CDR3 loop is CASSLSKLGGLPNTGELFF. In DNA, the CDR3 is TGCGCCAGCAGCTTATCCAAGTTGGGAGGACTGCCGAACACCGGGGAGCTGTTTTTT. This sequence joins TRBV5-1 and TRBJ2-2; tentative D call: TRBD2 (6 bases). This CDR3 has 19 amino acids. Trimming left V 2 bases short and J 0 bases short, with 20 bases between. The germline gives CDR1 SGHRS, CDR2 YFSETQ.

This clone was seen only once. V gene TRBV30 combines with J gene TRBJ2-7, with D possibly TRBD1 on 5 matching bases. Trimming cost V 3 bases and J 1 base, with 7 bases left between them. Germline V gives CDR1 GTSNPN, CDR2 SVGIG (reference sequence). The CDR3 totals 12 residues. CDR3 protein: CAWSQGSYEQYF. CDR3 coding DNA: TGTGCCTGGAGCCAGGGATCCTACGAGCAGTACTTC.

This rearrangement joins TRBV4-3 to TRBJ1-1, with no clear D. Trimming pared 0 bases from V and 0 bases from J, leaving 8 bases between. The CDR3 covers 15 residues. Looked up from germline, CDR1 is LGHNA and CDR2 is YSLEER. The CDR3 coding sequence is TGCGCCAGCAGCCAAGATGGCGCGGTGAACACTGAAGCTTTCTTT. Translation gives CASSQDGAVNTEAFF.

The chain couples TRBV28 to TRBJ2-5; D is ambiguous. V lost 4 bases, J lost 5 bases, and 5 bases lay in between. Germline CDR1 and CDR2: MDHEN and SYDVKM. The length of the CDR3 is 11 residues. The CDR3 bases are TGTGCCAGCAGTTCCGGGGAGACCCAGTACTTC. This sequence encodes CASSSGETQYF.